This is a list of T cell receptor beta chains from one sample in a study of shared clonotypes between healthy human individuals. TCRdb's table, derived via immunoSEQ multiplex PCR, lists solely in-frame clones and lacks some. The sample carries about 1 million clones, 70% to 80% recorded once. Sequenced: memory CD4+ T cells sorted from blood. Source of these receptors: a man between 18 and 35 years old in good health. CDR3s include the opening cysteine and the closing phenylalanine or tryptophan. Each record gives: J gene, CDR3 length, D gene, V gene, clone size, CDR3 protein, CDR3 DNA. D genes are given only for firm matches. Rows give clone size only sometimes, using once, few, many, or a class for an expanded clone.

J: TRBJ1-2; length: 15; D: TRBD1; V: TRBV5-4; size: NA; CDR3: CASSSGGDRGYGYTF; DNA: TGTGCCAGCAGCTCCGGAGGGGACAGGGGCTATGGCTACACCTTC
J: TRBJ1-1; length: 14; D: NA; V: TRBV7-8; size: NA; CDR3: CASSLYVLNTEAFF; DNA: TGTGCCAGCAGCTTATACGTTTTGAACACTGAAGCTTTCTTT
J: TRBJ2-2; length: 15; D: TRBD1; V: TRBV5-1; size: NA; CDR3: CASRLRQGTTGELFF; DNA: TGCGCCAGCAGGTTACGACAGGGGACCACCGGGGAGCTGTTTTTT
J: TRBJ1-2; length: 13; D: NA; V: TRBV7-9; size: NA; CDR3: CASSFDQSYGYTF; DNA: TGTGCCAGCAGCTTTGACCAAAGCTATGGCTACACCTTC
J: TRBJ2-1; length: 19; D: TRBD2; V: TRBV7-6; size: NA; CDR3: CASSVSIAGGASSYNEQFF; DNA: TGTGCCAGCAGCGTCTCTATAGCGGGAGGGGCGAGCTCCTACAATGAGCAGTTCTTC
J: TRBJ1-5; length: 14; D: NA; V: TRBV10-2; size: NA; CDR3: CASSESDIDQPQHF; DNA: TGCGCCAGCAGTGAGTCGGATATAGATCAGCCCCAGCATTTT
J: TRBJ2-7; length: 13; D: NA; V: TRBV6-5; size: NA; CDR3: CASSYHDLGEQYF; DNA: TGTGCCAGCAGTTACCACGACCTCGGAGAGCAGTACTTC
J: TRBJ1-1; length: 15; D: NA; V: TRBV5-6; size: NA; CDR3: CASSFRGVRATEAFF; DNA: TGTGCCAGCAGCTTCCGAGGGGTTCGGGCCACTGAAGCTTTCTTT
J: TRBJ2-3; length: 16; D: TRBD2; V: TRBV5-1; size: few; CDR3: CASSPGLAGTTDTQYF; DNA: TGCGCCAGCAGCCCCGGGCTAGCGGGGACCACAGATACGCAGTATTTT
J: TRBJ1-4; length: 15; D: NA; V: TRBV9; size: NA; CDR3: CASSVDIATNEKLFF; DNA: TGTGCCAGCAGCGTAGACATCGCAACTAATGAAAAACTGTTTTTT
J: TRBJ2-5; length: 15; D: NA; V: TRBV2; size: NA; CDR3: CASSGTRTQGETQYF; DNA: TGTGCCAGCAGTGGGACACGCACCCAGGGGGAGACCCAGTACTTC
J: TRBJ2-2; length: 16; D: NA; V: TRBV6-5; size: once; CDR3: CASSYSMGAGTGELFF; DNA: TGTGCCAGCAGTTACTCGATGGGGGCGGGAACCGGGGAGCTGTTTTTT
J: TRBJ2-3; length: 20; D: NA; V: TRBV21-1; size: NA; CDR3: CASSKGKYGTSGLNIDTQYF; DNA: TGTGCCAGCAGCAAAGGGAAGTACGGGACTAGCGGTTTAAATATAGATACGCAGTATTTT
J: TRBJ2-7; length: 18; D: TRBD2; V: TRBV10-3; size: many; CDR3: CAISERGVSGRTTYEQYF; DNA: TGTGCCATCAGTGAGCGTGGGGTTAGCGGGAGGACTACTTACGAGCAGTACTTC
J: TRBJ1-1; length: 17; D: NA; V: TRBV6-1; size: NA; CDR3: CASSESMPGTGNTEAFF; DNA: TGTGCCAGCAGTGAGAGTATGCCCGGGACGGGGAACACTGAAGCTTTCTTT
J: TRBJ2-2; length: 15; D: NA; V: TRBV2; size: NA; CDR3: CASSVVGSTTGELFF; DNA: TGTGCCAGCAGTGTAGTAGGGAGTACCACCGGGGAGCTGTTTTTT
J: TRBJ2-7; length: 13; D: NA; V: TRBV7-2; size: NA; CDR3: CASSTGTSYEQYF; DNA: TGTGCCAGCAGCACCGGGACTTCCTACGAGCAGTACTTC
J: TRBJ2-1; length: 16; D: TRBD1; V: TRBV13; size: NA; CDR3: CASSAFPTGDYNEQFF; DNA: TGTGCCAGCAGCGCCTTCCCTACAGGGGACTACAATGAGCAGTTCTTC
J: TRBJ1-4; length: 14; D: TRBD1; V: TRBV28; size: NA; CDR3: CTSRLDRDNEKLFF; DNA: TGTACCAGCAGGCTGGACAGGGATAATGAAAAACTGTTTTTT
J: TRBJ2-6; length: 12; D: NA; V: TRBV29-1; size: once; CDR3: CSGGSGANVLTF; DNA: TGCAGCGGCGGTTCTGGGGCCAACGTCCTGACTTTC
J: TRBJ1-3; length: 13; D: NA; V: TRBV10-2; size: many; CDR3: CASSEGGSYTIYF; DNA: TGCGCCAGCAGTGAAGGAGGGTCTTACACCATATATTTT
J: TRBJ1-5; length: 17; D: NA; V: TRBV6-1; size: NA; CDR3: CASSDIHRENSNQPQHF; DNA: TGTGCCAGCAGTGATATCCACAGGGAAAATAGCAATCAGCCCCAGCATTTT
J: TRBJ2-5; length: 14; D: NA; V: TRBV18; size: NA; CDR3: CASSPPSRSGTQYF; DNA: TGTGCCAGCTCACCACCGAGCCGGTCCGGGACCCAGTACTTC
J: TRBJ2-7; length: 16; D: NA; V: TRBV18; size: NA; CDR3: CASSPSQGGSSYEQYF; DNA: TGTGCCAGCTCACCATCGCAGGGGGGGTCCTCCTACGAGCAGTACTTC
J: TRBJ2-1; length: 16; D: TRBD2; V: TRBV18; size: NA; CDR3: CASSPLLQRGANEQFF; DNA: TGTGCCAGCTCCCCGCTCCTACAGCGGGGGGCCAATGAGCAGTTCTTC
J: TRBJ1-2; length: 15; D: NA; V: TRBV4-1; size: NA; CDR3: CASSPRQDAYYGYTF; DNA: TGCGCCAGCAGCCCAAGACAGGACGCATACTATGGCTACACCTTC
J: TRBJ2-1; length: 15; D: NA; V: TRBV2; size: NA; CDR3: CASSLAASGGGIEFF; DNA: TGTGCCAGCAGTCTAGCAGCGTCGGGAGGGGGCATAGAGTTCTTC
J: TRBJ2-7; length: 12; D: NA; V: TRBV7-2; size: NA; CDR3: CASSPSSYEQYF; DNA: TGTGCCAGCAGCCCTTCTAGTTACGAGCAGTACTTC
J: TRBJ1-6; length: 18; D: NA; V: TRBV10-3; size: NA; CDR3: CAISERIVGGNSVSTLHF; DNA: TGTGCCATCAGTGAGCGGATTGTAGGCGGGAACTCGGTCTCAACCCTCCACTTT
J: TRBJ1-2; length: 13; D: NA; V: TRBV6-1; size: NA; CDR3: CASSGTLKNGYTF; DNA: TGTGCCAGCAGTGGGACTCTGAAAAATGGCTACACCTTC
J: TRBJ1-1; length: 14; D: TRBD1; V: TRBV5-4; size: NA; CDR3: CASSPSGGQGGAFF; DNA: TGTGCCAGCAGCCCATCCGGGGGACAGGGGGGCGCTTTCTTT
J: TRBJ2-1; length: 17; D: TRBD2; V: TRBV9; size: NA; CDR3: CASSVSSGRAGYNEQFF; DNA: TGTGCCAGCAGCGTGAGTAGCGGGAGGGCGGGATACAATGAGCAGTTCTTC
J: TRBJ1-1; length: 16; D: NA; V: TRBV7-2; size: few; CDR3: CASSRRGGSTDTEAFF; DNA: TGTGCCAGCAGCCGGAGGGGGGGATCTACGGACACTGAAGCTTTCTTT
J: TRBJ1-2; length: 14; D: NA; V: TRBV28; size: few; CDR3: CASSPGPLPGGYTF; DNA: TGTGCCAGCAGTCCCGGGCCCCTCCCCGGTGGCTACACCTTC
J: TRBJ2-1; length: 15; D: TRBD2; V: TRBV7-9; size: NA; CDR3: CASSPSGTSDDEQFF; DNA: TGTGCCAGCAGCCCGTCCGGGACTAGCGACGATGAGCAGTTCTTC
J: TRBJ2-7; length: 15; D: TRBD1; V: TRBV19; size: once; CDR3: CASSDRGRSSYEQYF; DNA: TGTGCCAGTAGTGACAGGGGTCGGAGCTCCTACGAGCAGTACTTC
J: TRBJ2-3; length: 17; D: NA; V: TRBV4-1; size: few; CDR3: CASSQDAGGLGTDTQYF; DNA: TGCGCCAGCAGCCAAGATGCTGGGGGTTTGGGCACAGATACGCAGTATTTT
J: TRBJ1-6; length: 14; D: NA; V: TRBV6-5; size: NA; CDR3: CASSYPSPNSPLHF; DNA: TGTGCCAGCAGTTACCCGAGCCCAAATTCACCCCTCCACTTT
J: TRBJ2-3; length: 14; D: TRBD2; V: TRBV7-9; size: few; CDR3: CASSFGIAGDTQYF; DNA: TGTGCCAGCAGCTTCGGGATAGCGGGAGATACGCAGTATTTT
J: TRBJ2-1; length: 15; D: TRBD2; V: TRBV10-3; size: NA; CDR3: CAISDAGATYNEQFF; DNA: TGTGCCATCAGTGATGCGGGAGCGACCTACAATGAGCAGTTCTTC
J: TRBJ1-5; length: 17; D: NA; V: TRBV4-1; size: NA; CDR3: CASSQVGQRLSNQPQHF; DNA: TGCGCCAGCAGCCAAGTAGGGCAGCGGCTGAGCAATCAGCCCCAGCATTTT
J: TRBJ2-3; length: 16; D: NA; V: TRBV5-6; size: NA; CDR3: CASSHISPWPDDTQYF; DNA: TGTGCCAGCAGCCACATTAGCCCTTGGCCCGACGATACGCAGTATTTT
J: TRBJ2-1; length: 13; D: NA; V: TRBV5-6; size: NA; CDR3: CASSLSTWGEQFF; DNA: TGTGCCAGCAGCTTGAGTACGTGGGGTGAGCAGTTCTTC
J: TRBJ2-2; length: 14; D: NA; V: TRBV2; size: many; CDR3: CASSEQVNTGELFF; DNA: TGTGCCAGCAGTGAACAGGTGAACACCGGGGAGCTGTTTTTT
J: TRBJ1-1; length: 12; D: TRBD1; V: TRBV19; size: once; CDR3: CASSKGGQTAFF; DNA: TGTGCCAGTAGTAAGGGGGGACAGACGGCTTTCTTT
J: TRBJ1-4; length: 13; D: NA; V: TRBV11-2; size: NA; CDR3: CASSRGANEKLFF; DNA: TGTGCCAGCAGTCGGGGTGCTAATGAAAAACTGTTTTTT
J: TRBJ2-7; length: 14; D: NA; V: TRBV28; size: NA; CDR3: CASSPRLIIYEQYF; DNA: TGTGCCAGCAGTCCACGACTAATAATCTACGAGCAGTACTTC
J: TRBJ2-7; length: 13; D: NA; V: TRBV5-4; size: NA; CDR3: CASSTQSRYEQYF; DNA: TGTGCCAGCAGCACACAATCCCGCTACGAGCAGTACTTC
J: TRBJ2-7; length: 16; D: TRBD2; V: TRBV13; size: NA; CDR3: CASSLRGLAGGNEQYF; DNA: TGTGCCAGCAGCTTACGAGGACTAGCGGGAGGAAACGAGCAGTACTTC
J: TRBJ2-3; length: 12; D: NA; V: TRBV11-2; size: NA; CDR3: CASSLDSHTQYF; DNA: TGTGCCAGCAGCTTAGATAGCCATACGCAGTATTTT
J: TRBJ2-5; length: 18; D: TRBD2; V: TRBV4-1; size: NA; CDR3: CASSQVRGAGAVLETQYF; DNA: TGCGCCAGCAGCCAAGTGCGGGGGGCGGGGGCGGTGTTGGAGACCCAGTACTTC
J: TRBJ2-4; length: 16; D: TRBD1; V: TRBV7-2; size: NA; CDR3: CASSRTGAGAKNIQYF; DNA: TGTGCCAGCAGCAGAACAGGGGCTGGGGCCAAAAACATTCAGTACTTC
J: TRBJ2-2; length: 17; D: TRBD2; V: TRBV5-6; size: NA; CDR3: CASSLGRTSGRAGELFF; DNA: TGTGCCAGCAGCTTAGGGAGGACTAGCGGGAGGGCCGGGGAGCTGTTTTTT
J: TRBJ1-6; length: 14; D: NA; V: TRBV6-1; size: once; CDR3: CASSDGWRGSPLHF; DNA: TGTGCCAGCAGTGATGGTTGGAGGGGTTCACCCCTCCACTTT
J: TRBJ2-3; length: 16; D: NA; V: TRBV10-2; size: few; CDR3: CASSSGLAGYGDTQYF; DNA: TGCGCCAGCAGCAGTGGTCTAGCAGGGTACGGAGATACGCAGTATTTT
J: TRBJ1-1; length: 16; D: TRBD1; V: TRBV4-2; size: NA; CDR3: CASSQSTGTGGRGAFF; DNA: TGTGCCAGCAGCCAATCCACCGGGACAGGGGGAAGAGGAGCTTTCTTT
J: TRBJ2-1; length: 12; D: NA; V: TRBV28; size: NA; CDR3: CASSSTGHEQFF; DNA: TGTGCCAGCAGTTCAACGGGCCATGAGCAGTTCTTC
J: TRBJ1-6; length: 13; D: NA; V: TRBV27; size: few; CDR3: CASSSNRDSPLHF; DNA: TGTGCCAGCAGTTCAAACAGGGATTCACCCCTCCACTTT